A single T cell receptor (beta chain) is shown here with its context. Its antigen is unknown. No base quality values were provided; no much bigger clone lies one nucleotide off. The data derive from a study of blood T cells in healthy people across ages (dated by TCRdb to 2015 to 2017). With regard to the full study: In model experiments, roughly one uniquely barcoded TCR beta cDNA molecule per two T cells was captured by template switching. Using the same blood draw, the study looked at two additional independent replicas of 1 million unique cDNA reads for two donors, one aged 18 to 30 and the other aged 80 or older. To track age-related changes in TCR beta repertoire diversity, the study relied on deep sequencing normalized with unique cDNA molecular identifiers. To avoid experimental bias, donors of different ages were randomly spread across the sequencing lanes. The donors were divided into four age groups: young (average approximately 17 years), middle-aged (approximately 39), aged (approximately 62) and long-lived (about 90). The investigation overall reported the following: Observed TCR beta diversity per million T cells fell roughly linearly with age, and a significant reduction was already apparent by age about 43. The percentage of naive T cells measured by flow cytometry correlated strongly with observed TCR beta diversity. Bulk unsorted PBMC profiling prevented conclusive comparison of naive and antigen-experienced compartments. Because donor CMV infection status was unknown, age-related changes in expanded clonotypes were potentially confounded. Estimates of total diversity based on one million sequenced T cells were regarded as lower bounds and as underestimates. Compared with the aged group, more naive CD4+ T cells, fewer expanded clones and increased TCR diversity were shown by the long-lived group, suggesting age selection.

The CDR3 spans 14 residues, from the cysteine through the phenylalanine. Only the CDR3 region is kept as DNA, spanning 42 bases read in frame from base 1. V trim: 8 bases; J trim: 9 bases; unmatched bases: 15. Libraries were made using 5' RACE. Instrument on record: Illumina HiSeq 2500. The second PCR ran for roughly 7 to 11 cycles and used a J-beta primer mix along with a sample-barcoded 5' primer. Each TCR beta cDNA molecule received a unique molecular identifier from a template-switch 5' adaptor carrying 12 random nucleotides. Each sample yielded at least 2.5 million CDR3-containing paired-end reads. The Mint cDNA synthesis kit, primed by a TRBC-specific oligonucleotide, was used to synthesize first-strand cDNA from all RNA. Following uracil-DNA glycosylase treatment, all cDNA underwent a first 18-cycle PCR with the universal primers M1SS and BC2_uni_R. The original methods were these. For normalization, 1 million high-quality reads were randomly selected from each sample, with every read carrying a distinct molecular identifier. Reads with shared molecular identifiers were discarded instead of being binned into consensus sequences. MiTCR, with a Q25 quality threshold and the strictest error-elimination algorithm, was used for CDR3 identification, clonotype clustering and error correction. A nonparametric unseen species model with Euler transformation was used to estimate a lower bound on total TCR beta diversity. TCRdb applied fastp at Q25 and MiXCR to the public reads, then kept only in-frame beta chains. A single entry per CDR3 protein holds the most common genes and DNA from its merged rows. TCRdb, not the original authors, processed these V and J calls. Here the sample has about 1.7 million distinct CDR3 sequences; about 30% occur a single time. Approximately 7.7% of the sample lies in the top ten.

Systemically healthy Caucasian individuals from Russia, 35 to 50 in total and aged roughly 6 to 90 years, were included as donors. Roughly 9 milliliters of peripheral blood were drawn from each donor into EDTA-treated Vacutainer tubes. Ficoll-Paque density-gradient centrifugation was used to isolate PBMCs, with at least 6.5 million per sample. Trizol reagent was used to extract total RNA from the PBMCs, yielding at least 6 micrograms per sample. For every donor, flow cytometry on a PBMC aliquot measured the percentage of naive CD45RAhigh/CD27high T cells. The sequence links TRBV12-3 or TRBV12-4 to TRBJ2-5, with TRBD2 identical over 7 junction bases. This TCR came from a young woman in good health. The sample consisted of blood. The DNA is TGTGCCAGCGGGGAGGGAGTGGGACTAAAGGCCCAGTACTTC. Translation gives CASGEGVGLKAQYF.